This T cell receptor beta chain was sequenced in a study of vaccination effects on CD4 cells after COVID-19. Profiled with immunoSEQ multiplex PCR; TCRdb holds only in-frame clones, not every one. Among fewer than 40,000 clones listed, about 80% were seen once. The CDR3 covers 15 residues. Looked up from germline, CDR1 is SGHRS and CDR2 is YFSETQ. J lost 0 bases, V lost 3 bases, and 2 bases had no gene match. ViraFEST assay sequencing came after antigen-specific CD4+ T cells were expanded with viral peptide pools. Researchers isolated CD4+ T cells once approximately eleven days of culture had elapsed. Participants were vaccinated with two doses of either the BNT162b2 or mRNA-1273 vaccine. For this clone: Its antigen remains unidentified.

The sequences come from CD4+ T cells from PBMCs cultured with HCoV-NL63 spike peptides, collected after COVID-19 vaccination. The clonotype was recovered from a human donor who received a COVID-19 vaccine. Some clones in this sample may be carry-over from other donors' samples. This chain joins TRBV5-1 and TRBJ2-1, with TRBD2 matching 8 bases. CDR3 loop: CASSSGGTSYNEQFF. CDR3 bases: TGCGCCAGCAGCTCGGGGGGGACCTCCTACAATGAGCAGTTCTTC. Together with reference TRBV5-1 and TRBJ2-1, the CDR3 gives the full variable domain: KAGVTQTPRYLIKTRGQQVTLSCSPISGHRSVSWYQQTPGQGLQFLFEYFSETQRNKGNFPGRFSGRQFSNSRSEMNVSTLELGDSALYLCASSSGGTSYNEQFFGPGTRLTVL.